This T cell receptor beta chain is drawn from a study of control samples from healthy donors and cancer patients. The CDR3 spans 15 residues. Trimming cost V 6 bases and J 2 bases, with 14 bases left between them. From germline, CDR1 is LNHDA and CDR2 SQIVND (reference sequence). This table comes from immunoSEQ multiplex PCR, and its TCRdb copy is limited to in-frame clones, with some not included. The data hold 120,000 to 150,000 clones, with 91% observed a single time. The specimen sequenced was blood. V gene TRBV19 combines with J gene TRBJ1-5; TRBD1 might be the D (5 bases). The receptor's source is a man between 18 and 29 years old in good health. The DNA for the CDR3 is TGTGCCAGTAGCGAGGGCTTAGGGGGCAATCAGCCCCAGCATTTT. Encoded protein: CASSEGLGGNQPQHF. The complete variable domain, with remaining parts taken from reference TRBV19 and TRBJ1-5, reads DGGITQSPKYLFRKEGQNVTLSCEQNLNHDAMYWYRQDPGQGLRLIYYSQIVNDFQKGDIAEGYSVSREKKESFPLTVTSAQKNPTAFYLCASSEGLGGNQPQHFGDGTRLSIL.